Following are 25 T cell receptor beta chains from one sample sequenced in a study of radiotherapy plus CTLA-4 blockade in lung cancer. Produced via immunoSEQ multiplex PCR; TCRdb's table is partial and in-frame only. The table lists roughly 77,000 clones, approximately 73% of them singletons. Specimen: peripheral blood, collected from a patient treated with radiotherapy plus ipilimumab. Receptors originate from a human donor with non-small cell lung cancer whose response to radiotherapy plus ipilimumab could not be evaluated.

CDR3 nucleotide sequence: TGTGCCAGCAGTAACCAACAGGGTCCCTACGAGCAGTACTTC. Translation gives CASSNQQGPYEQYF. This chain links TRBV6-5 with TRBJ2-7, with D maybe TRBD1 (6 bases). Trimming left V 5 bases short and J 2 bases short, with 13 bases between. Germline values: CDR1 MNHEY, CDR2 SVGAGI. The CDR3 totals 14 residues.

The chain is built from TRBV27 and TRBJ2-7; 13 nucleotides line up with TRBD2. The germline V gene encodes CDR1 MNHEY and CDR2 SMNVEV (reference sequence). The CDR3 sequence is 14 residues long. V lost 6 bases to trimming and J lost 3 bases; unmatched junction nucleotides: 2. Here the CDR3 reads CASSGTSGIYEQYF. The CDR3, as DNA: TGTGCCAGCAGCGGGACTAGCGGGATCTACGAGCAGTACTTC.

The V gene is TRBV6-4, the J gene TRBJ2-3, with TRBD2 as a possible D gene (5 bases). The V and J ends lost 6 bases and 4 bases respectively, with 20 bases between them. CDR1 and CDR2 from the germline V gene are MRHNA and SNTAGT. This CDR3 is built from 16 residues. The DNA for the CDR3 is TGTGCCAGCAGGGCCGGGGTGGACCCCACCTCAGATACGCAGTATTTT. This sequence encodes CASRAGVDPTSDTQYF.

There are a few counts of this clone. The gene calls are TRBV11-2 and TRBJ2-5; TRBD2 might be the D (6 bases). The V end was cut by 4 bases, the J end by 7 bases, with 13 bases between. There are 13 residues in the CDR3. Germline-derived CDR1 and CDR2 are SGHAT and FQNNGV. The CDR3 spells CASSSTPGGTQYF. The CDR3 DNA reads TGTGCCAGCAGCTCTACCCCCGGGGGGACCCAGTACTTC.

The CDR3 region is CASSSPAGPYEQYF. In DNA form, the CDR3 reads TGTGCCAGCAGTTCCCCAGCAGGGCCATACGAGCAGTACTTC. The chain carries TRBV28 and TRBJ2-7, with a possible D match to TRBD1 (5 bases). CDR1 and CDR2 from the germline V gene are MDHEN and SYDVKM. CDR3 length: 14 amino acids. V was trimmed by 4 bases and J by 4 bases, leaving 14 bases between them.

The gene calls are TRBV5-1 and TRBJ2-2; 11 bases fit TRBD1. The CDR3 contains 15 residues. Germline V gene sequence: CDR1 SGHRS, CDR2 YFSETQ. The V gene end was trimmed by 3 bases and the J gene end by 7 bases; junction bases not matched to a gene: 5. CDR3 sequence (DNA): TGCGCCAGCAGCTACGGGACAGGGGGATTCGGGGAGCTGTTTTTT. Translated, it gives CASSYGTGGFGELFF.

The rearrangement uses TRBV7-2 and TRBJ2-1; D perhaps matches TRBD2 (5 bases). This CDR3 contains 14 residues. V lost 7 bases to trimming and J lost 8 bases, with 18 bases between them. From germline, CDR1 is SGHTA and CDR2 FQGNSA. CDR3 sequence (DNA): TGTGCCAGCACCCCGGGATCCAGGCCGGATGAGCAGTTCTTC. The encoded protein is CASTPGSRPDEQFF.

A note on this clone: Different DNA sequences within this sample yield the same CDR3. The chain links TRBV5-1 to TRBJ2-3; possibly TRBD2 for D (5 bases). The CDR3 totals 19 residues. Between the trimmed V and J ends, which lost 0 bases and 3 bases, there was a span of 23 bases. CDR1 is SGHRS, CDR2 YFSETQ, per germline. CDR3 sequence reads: CASSLVSGLAGRGTDTQYF. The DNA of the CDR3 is TGCGCCAGCAGCTTGGTCTCTGGGTTGGCGGGTCGTGGGACAGATACGCAGTATTTT.

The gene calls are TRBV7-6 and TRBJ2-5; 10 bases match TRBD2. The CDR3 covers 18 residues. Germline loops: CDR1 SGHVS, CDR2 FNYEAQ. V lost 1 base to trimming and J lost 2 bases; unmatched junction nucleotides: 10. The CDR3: CASSLGNPQRGGQETQYF. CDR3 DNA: TGTGCCAGCAGCTTAGGCAACCCCCAGCGGGGGGGTCAAGAGACCCAGTACTTC.

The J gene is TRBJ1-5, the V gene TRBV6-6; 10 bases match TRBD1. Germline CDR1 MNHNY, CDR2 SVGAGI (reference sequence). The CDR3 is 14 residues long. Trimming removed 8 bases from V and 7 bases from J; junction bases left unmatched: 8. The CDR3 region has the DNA TGTGCCAGCGGGAGACAGGGGGCTTGGCAGCCCCAGCATTTT. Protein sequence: CASGRQGAWQPQHF.

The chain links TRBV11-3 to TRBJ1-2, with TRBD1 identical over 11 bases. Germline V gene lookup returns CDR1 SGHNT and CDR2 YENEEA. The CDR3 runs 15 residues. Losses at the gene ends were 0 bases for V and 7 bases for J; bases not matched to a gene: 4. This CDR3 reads CASSLDGTGGGGYTF. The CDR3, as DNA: TGTGCCAGCAGCTTAGACGGGACAGGGGGTGGTGGCTACACCTTC. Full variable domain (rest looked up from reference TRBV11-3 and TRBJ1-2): EAGVVQSPRYKIIEKKQPVAFWCNPISGHNTLYWYLQNLGQGPELLIRYENEEAVDDSQLPKDRFSAERLKGVDSTLKIQPAELGDSAVYLCASSLDGTGGGGYTFGSGTRLTVV.

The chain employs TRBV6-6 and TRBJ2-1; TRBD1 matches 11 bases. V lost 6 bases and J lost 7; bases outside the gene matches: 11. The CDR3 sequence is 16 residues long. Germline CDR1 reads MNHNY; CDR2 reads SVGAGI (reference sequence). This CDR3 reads CASRPSDRGRENEQFF. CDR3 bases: TGTGCCAGCAGACCTTCGGACAGGGGGCGCGAGAATGAGCAGTTCTTC.

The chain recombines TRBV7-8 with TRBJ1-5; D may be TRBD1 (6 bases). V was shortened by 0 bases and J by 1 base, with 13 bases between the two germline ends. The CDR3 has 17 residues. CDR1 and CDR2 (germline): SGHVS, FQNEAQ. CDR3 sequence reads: CASSLAGQGLSNQPQHF. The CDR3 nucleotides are TGTGCCAGCAGCTTAGCGGGGCAGGGGCTAAGCAATCAGCCCCAGCATTTT.

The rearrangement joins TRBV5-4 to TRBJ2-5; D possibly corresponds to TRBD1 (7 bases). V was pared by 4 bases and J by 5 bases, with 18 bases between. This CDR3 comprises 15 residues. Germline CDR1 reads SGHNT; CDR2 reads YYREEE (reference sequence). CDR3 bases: TGTGCCAGCAGCCCCAGGGGGGAGGCCGAGGAGACCCAGTACTTC. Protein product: CASSPRGEAEETQYF.

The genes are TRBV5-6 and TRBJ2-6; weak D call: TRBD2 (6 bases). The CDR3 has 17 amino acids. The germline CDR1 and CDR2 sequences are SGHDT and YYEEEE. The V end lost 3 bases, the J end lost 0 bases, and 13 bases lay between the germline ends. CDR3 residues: CASSWGTPSSGANVLTF. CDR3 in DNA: TGTGCCAGCAGCTGGGGGACTCCCAGCTCTGGGGCCAACGTCCTGACTTTC.

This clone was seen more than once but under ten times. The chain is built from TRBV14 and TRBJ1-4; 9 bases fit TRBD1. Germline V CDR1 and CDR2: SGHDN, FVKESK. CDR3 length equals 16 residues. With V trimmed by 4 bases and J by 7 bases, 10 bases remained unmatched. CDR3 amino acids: CASSPMIGTGLEKLFF. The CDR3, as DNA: TGTGCCAGCAGCCCGATGATAGGGACAGGGCTTGAAAAACTGTTTTTT.

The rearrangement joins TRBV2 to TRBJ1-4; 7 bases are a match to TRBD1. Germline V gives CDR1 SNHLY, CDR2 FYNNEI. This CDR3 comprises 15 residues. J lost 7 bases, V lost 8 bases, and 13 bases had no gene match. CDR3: CASLITGVLPEKLFF. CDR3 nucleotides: TGTGCCAGCCTCATCACAGGGGTGTTACCTGAAAAACTGTTTTTT.

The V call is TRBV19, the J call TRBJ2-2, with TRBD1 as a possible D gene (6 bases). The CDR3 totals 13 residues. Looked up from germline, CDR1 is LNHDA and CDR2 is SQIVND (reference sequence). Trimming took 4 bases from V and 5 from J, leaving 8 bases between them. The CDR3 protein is CASSTTGTGELFF. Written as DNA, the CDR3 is TGTGCCAGTAGTACAACAGGGACCGGGGAGCTGTTTTTT.

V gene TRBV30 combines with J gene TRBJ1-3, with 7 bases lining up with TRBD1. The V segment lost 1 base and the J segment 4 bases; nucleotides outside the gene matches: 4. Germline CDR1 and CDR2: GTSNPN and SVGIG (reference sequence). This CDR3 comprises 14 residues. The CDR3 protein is CAWSAGQVGNTIYF. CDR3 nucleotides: TGTGCCTGGAGTGCCGGACAGGTCGGAAACACCATATATTTT.

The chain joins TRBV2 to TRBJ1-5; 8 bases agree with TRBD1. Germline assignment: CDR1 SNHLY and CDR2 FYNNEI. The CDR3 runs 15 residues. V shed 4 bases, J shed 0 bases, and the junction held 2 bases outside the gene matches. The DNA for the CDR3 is TGTGCCAGCAGTGCAGGGGGCTATAGCAATCAGCCCCAGCATTTT. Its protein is CASSAGGYSNQPQHF.

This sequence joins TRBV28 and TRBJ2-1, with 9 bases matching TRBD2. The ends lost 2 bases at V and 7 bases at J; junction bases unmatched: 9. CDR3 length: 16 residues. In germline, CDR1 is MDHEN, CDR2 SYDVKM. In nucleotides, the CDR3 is TGTGCCAGCAGTTTACTTGGGGCGGGGGGGATGAATGAGCAGTTCTTC. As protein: CASSLLGAGGMNEQFF.

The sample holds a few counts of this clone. The CDR3 DNA sequence: TGTGCCAGCGGAGGACAGGGGAATCAGCCCCAGCATTTT. Translating gives CASGGQGNQPQHF. This chain connects TRBV2 to TRBJ1-5, with TRBD1 matching over 9 bases. After removal of 8 bases from V and 4 bases from J, the junction contained 3 bases not matched to a gene. The CDR3 runs 13 residues. From germline, CDR1 is SNHLY and CDR2 FYNNEI.

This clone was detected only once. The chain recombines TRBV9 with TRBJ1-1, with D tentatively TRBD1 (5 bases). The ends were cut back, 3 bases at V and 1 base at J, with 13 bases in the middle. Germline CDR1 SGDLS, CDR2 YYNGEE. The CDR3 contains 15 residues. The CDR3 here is CASSEGWGGNTEAFF. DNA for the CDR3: TGTGCCAGCAGCGAGGGGTGGGGGGGGAACACTGAAGCTTTCTTT.

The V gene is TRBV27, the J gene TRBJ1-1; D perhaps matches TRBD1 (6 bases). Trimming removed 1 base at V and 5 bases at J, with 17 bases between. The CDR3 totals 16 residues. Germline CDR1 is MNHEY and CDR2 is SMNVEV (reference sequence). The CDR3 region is CASSLWGGAGATEAFF. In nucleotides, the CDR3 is TGTGCCAGCAGTTTATGGGGGGGGGCGGGGGCAACTGAAGCTTTCTTT.

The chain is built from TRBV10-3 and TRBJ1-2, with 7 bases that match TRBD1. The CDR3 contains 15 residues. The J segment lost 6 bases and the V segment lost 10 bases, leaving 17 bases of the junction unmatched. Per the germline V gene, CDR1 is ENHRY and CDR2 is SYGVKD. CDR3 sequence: CATRGRGPLPDGYTF. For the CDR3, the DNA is TGTGCCACCAGGGGTAGGGGGCCGCTCCCAGATGGCTACACCTTC.